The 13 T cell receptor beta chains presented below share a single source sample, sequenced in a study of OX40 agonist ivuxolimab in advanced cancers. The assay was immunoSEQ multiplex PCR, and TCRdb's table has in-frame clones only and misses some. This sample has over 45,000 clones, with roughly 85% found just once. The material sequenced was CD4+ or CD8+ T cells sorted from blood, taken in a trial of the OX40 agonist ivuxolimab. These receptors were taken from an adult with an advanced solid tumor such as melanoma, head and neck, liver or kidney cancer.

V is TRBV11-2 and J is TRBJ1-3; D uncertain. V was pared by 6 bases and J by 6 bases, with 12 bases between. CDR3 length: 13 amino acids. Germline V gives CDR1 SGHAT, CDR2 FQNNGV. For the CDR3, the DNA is TGTGCCAGCAGAGCAGTTCGTTTAAACACCATATATTTT. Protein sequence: CASRAVRLNTIYF.

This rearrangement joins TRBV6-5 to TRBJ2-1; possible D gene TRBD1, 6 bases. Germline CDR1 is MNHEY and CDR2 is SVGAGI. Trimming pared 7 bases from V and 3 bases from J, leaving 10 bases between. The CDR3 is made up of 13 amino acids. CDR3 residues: CASTRGVYNEQFF. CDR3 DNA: TGTGCCAGCACCAGGGGTGTCTACAATGAGCAGTTCTTC.

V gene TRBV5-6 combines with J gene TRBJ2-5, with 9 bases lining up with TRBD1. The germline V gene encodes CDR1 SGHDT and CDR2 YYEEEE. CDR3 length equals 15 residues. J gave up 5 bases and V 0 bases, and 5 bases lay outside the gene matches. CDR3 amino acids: CASSLGTGVRETQYF. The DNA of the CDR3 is TGTGCCAGCAGCTTGGGGACAGGGGTACGGGAGACCCAGTACTTC. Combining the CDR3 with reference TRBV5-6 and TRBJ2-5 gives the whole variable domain DAGVTQSPTHLIKTRGQQVTLRCSPKSGHDTVSWYQQALGQGPQFIFQYYEEEERQRGNFPDRFSGHQFPNYSSELNVNALLLGDSALYLCASSLGTGVRETQYFGPGTRLLVL.

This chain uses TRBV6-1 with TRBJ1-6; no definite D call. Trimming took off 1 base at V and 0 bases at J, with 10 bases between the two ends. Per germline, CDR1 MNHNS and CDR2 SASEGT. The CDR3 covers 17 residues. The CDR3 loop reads CASSEEGTSSYNSPLHF. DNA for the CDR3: TGTGCCAGCAGTGAAGAAGGCACCAGCTCCTATAATTCACCCCTCCACTTT.

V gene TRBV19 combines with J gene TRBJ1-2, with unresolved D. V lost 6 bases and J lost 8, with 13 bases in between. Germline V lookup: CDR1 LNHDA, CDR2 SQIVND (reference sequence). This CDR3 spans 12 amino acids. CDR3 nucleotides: TGTGCCAGTAGCCTAGGGTTCGGCGGCTACACCTTC. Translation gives CASSLGFGGYTF.

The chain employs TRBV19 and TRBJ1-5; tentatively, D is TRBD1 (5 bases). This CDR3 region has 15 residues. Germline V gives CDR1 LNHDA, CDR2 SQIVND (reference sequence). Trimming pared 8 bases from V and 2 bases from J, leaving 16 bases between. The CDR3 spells CASGPWTPRNQPQHF. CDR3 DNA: TGTGCCAGTGGTCCGTGGACACCGCGCAATCAGCCCCAGCATTTT. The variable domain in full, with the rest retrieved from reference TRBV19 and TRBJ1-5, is DGGITQSPKYLFRKEGQNVTLSCEQNLNHDAMYWYRQDPGQGLRLIYYSQIVNDFQKGDIAEGYSVSREKKESFPLTVTSAQKNPTAFYLCASGPWTPRNQPQHFGDGTRLSIL.

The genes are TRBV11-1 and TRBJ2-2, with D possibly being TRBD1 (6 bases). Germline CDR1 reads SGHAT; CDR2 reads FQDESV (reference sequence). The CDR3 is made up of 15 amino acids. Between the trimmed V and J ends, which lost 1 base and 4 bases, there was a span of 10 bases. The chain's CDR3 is CASSLDGTPTGELFF. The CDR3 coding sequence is TGTGCCAGCAGCTTAGACGGGACACCCACCGGGGAGCTGTTTTTT.

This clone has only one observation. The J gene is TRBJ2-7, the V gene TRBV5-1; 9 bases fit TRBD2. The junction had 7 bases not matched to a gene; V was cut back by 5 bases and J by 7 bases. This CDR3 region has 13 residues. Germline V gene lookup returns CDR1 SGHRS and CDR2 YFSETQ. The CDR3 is CASRASGTGEQYF. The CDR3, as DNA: TGCGCCAGCAGGGCTAGCGGGACGGGGGAGCAGTACTTC.

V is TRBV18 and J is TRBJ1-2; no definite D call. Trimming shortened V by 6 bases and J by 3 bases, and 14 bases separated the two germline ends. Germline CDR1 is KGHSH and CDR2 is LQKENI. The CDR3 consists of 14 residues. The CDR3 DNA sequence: TGTGCCAGCTCGCGCGAGCGGGGTGACTATGGCTACACCTTC. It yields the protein CASSRERGDYGYTF.

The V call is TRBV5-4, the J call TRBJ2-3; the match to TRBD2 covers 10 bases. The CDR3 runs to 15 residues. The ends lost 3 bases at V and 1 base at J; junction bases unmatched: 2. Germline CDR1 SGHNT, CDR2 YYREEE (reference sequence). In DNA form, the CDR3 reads TGTGCCAGCAGCTCTAGCGGGAGCGGCACAGATACGCAGTATTTT. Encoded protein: CASSSSGSGTDTQYF.

The CDR3 sequence: CSAPTNANNEQFF. The CDR3 coding sequence is TGCAGCGCTCCGACTAACGCGAACAATGAGCAGTTCTTC. This chain joins TRBV29-1 and TRBJ2-1; D perhaps matches TRBD2 (5 bases). The germline gives CDR1 SQVTM, CDR2 ANQGSEA. Trimming stripped 7 bases from V and 5 bases from J, with 15 bases between. This CDR3 has 13 amino acids.

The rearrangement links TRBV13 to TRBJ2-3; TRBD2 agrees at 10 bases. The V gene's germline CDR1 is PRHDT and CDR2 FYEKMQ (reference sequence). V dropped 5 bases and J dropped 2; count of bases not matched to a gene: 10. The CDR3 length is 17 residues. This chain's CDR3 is CASSPRTSGGYTDTQYF. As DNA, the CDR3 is TGTGCCAGCAGCCCTCGGACTAGCGGAGGATACACAGATACGCAGTATTTT. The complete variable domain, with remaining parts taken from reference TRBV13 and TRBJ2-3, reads AAGVIQSPRHLIKEKRETATLKCYPIPRHDTVYWYQQGPGQDPQFLISFYEKMQSDKGSIPDRFSAQQFSDYHSELNMSSLELGDSALYFCASSPRTSGGYTDTQYFGPGTRLTVL.

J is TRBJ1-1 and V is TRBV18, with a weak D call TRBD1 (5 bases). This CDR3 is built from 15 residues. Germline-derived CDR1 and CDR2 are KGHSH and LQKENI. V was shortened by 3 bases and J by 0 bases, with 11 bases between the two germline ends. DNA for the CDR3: TGTGCCAGCTCACCGGGGCAACAGCTGAACACTGAAGCTTTCTTT. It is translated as CASSPGQQLNTEAFF.